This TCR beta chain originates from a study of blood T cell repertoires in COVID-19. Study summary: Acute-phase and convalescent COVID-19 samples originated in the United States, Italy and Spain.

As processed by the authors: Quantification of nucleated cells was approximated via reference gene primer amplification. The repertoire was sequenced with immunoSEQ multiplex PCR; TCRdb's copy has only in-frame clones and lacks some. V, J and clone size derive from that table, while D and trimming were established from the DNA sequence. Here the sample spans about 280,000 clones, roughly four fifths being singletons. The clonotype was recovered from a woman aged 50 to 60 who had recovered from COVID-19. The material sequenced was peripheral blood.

CDR3 in amino acids: CASSSSGSGVTQYF. The CDR3 nucleotides are TGTGCCAGCAGCTCTAGCGGGAGTGGAGTTACGCAGTATTTT. The rearrangement joins TRBV9 to TRBJ2-3, with 10 bases aligning to TRBD2. CDR1 and CDR2 (germline): SGDLS, YYNGEE. CDR3 length: 14 residues. With 4 bases clipped from V and 8 bases from J, the junction kept 7 bases outside the gene matches.